These 21 T cell receptor beta chains came from one sample sequenced in a study of blood T cells in healthy people across ages. Next came a second PCR, run for about 7 to 12 cycles, which used a sample-barcoded 5' primer along with a J-beta primer mix. One entry per CDR3 protein, called by TCRdb with MiXCR from the 5' RACE reads. The profile shows approximately 760,000 distinct CDR3 sequences, 25% of them singletons. These data are also associated with another study on T cells of mothers and their children.

Source material: blood. These receptors were taken from a boy aged 10-17 years in good health.

V gene TRBV28 combines with J gene TRBJ2-3; 8 bases line up with TRBD2. Germline V lookup: CDR1 MDHEN, CDR2 SYDVKM. The CDR3 is 14 residues long. V lost 6 bases, J lost 4 bases, and 6 bases stayed unmatched. The CDR3 region is CASRIEAGADTQYF. The CDR3 coding sequence is TGTGCCAGCAGGATCGAAGCGGGGGCAGATACGCAGTATTTT.

The chain combines TRBV29-1 with TRBJ2-5; possible D gene TRBD2, 5 bases. With the DNA end fitting TRBJ2-7 better, the J assignment may be wrong. CDR3 length: 12 residues. The V gene's germline CDR1 is SQVTM and CDR2 ANQGSEA. CDR3 sequence reads: CSVAGSSYEQYF. The CDR3 DNA follows: TGCAGCGTTGCGGGGAGTTCCTACGAGCAGTACTTC.

The chain uses TRBV4-3 and TRBJ1-4; D unresolved. CDR1 and CDR2 from the germline V gene are LGHNA and YSLEER. This CDR3 region has 15 residues. Trimming took off 4 bases at V and 7 bases at J, with 16 bases between the two ends. The CDR3 spells CASSPQEGRGEKLFF. CDR3 nucleotide sequence: TGCGCCAGCAGCCCCCAGGAAGGGAGAGGTGAAAAACTGTTTTTT.

This clonotype was counted between two and nine times. The chain is built from TRBV7-9 and TRBJ2-5; 13 bases align to TRBD2. With the DNA end fitting TRBJ2-1 better, the J assignment may be wrong. Germline CDR1 is SEHNR and CDR2 is FQNEAQ (reference sequence). The CDR3 totals 15 residues. CDR3 nucleotides: TGTGCCAGCAGCGAAGGACTAGCGGGAGACAATGAGCAGTTCTTC. Protein: CASSEGLAGDNEQFF.

The chain links TRBV12-3 or TRBV12-4 to TRBJ2-1, with 9 bases lining up with TRBD2. With 4 bases clipped from V and 4 bases from J, the junction kept 8 bases outside the gene matches. This CDR3 has 16 residues. CDR3 sequence reads: CASSSSSGGGYNEQFF. In DNA, the CDR3 is TGTGCCAGCAGTTCAAGTAGCGGGGGCGGTTACAATGAGCAGTTCTTC.

The CDR3 reads CSARDGQGSYEQYF. DNA for the CDR3: TGCAGTGCTAGAGATGGGCAGGGCTCCTACGAGCAGTACTTC. V and J are TRBV20-1 and TRBJ2-7; D is perhaps TRBD1 (5 bases). The CDR3 has 14 amino acids. Trimming cost V 0 bases and J 0 bases, with 9 bases left between them. Germline CDR1 is DFQATT and CDR2 is SNEGSKA (reference sequence).

This rearrangement joins TRBV5-8 to TRBJ1-2; 8 bases align to TRBD1. In germline, CDR1 is SGHTS, CDR2 YDEGEE. The CDR3 is 15 amino acids. Trimming took 3 bases from V and 3 from J; bases not matched to a gene: 7. The CDR3 DNA sequence: TGTGCCAGCAGCTCCTGGACAGGGCAGGACTATGGCTACACCTTC. This sequence encodes CASSSWTGQDYGYTF.

This clonotype was found a few times. This chain links TRBV7-2 with TRBJ2-5, with unresolved D. Trimming cost V 5 bases and J 0 bases, with 7 bases left between them. The CDR3 loop spans 13 amino acids. Germline loops: CDR1 SGHTA, CDR2 FQGNSA. The CDR3, as DNA: TGTGCCAGCAGCGTCCCTTACCAAGAGACCCAGTACTTC. Translated: CASSVPYQETQYF. The full variable domain, completed using reference TRBV7-2 and TRBJ2-5, is GAGVSQSPSNKVTEKGKDVELRCDPISGHTALYWYRQSLGQGLEFLIYFQGNSAPDKSGLPSDRFSAERTGGSVSTLTIQRTQQEDSAVYLCASSVPYQETQYFGPGTRLLVL.

This clonotype appeared a few times. This chain joins TRBV6-1 and TRBJ2-5; D not resolved. Germline V gene lookup returns CDR1 MNHNS and CDR2 SASEGT. V lost 7 bases, J lost 3 bases, and 6 bases lay in between. This CDR3 is built from 11 residues. The CDR3 here is CASIFEETQYF. For the CDR3, the DNA is TGTGCCAGCATCTTTGAAGAGACCCAGTACTTC.

This clonotype appeared a few times. Germline and junction disagree at one end, which may indicate a read error. The chain recombines TRBV5-1 with TRBJ2-5; D not resolved. The CDR3 has 13 amino acids. Germline V gene lookup returns CDR1 SGHRS and CDR2 YFSETQ. CDR3 sequence reads: CTSSLAPLETQYF. The CDR3 DNA is TGCACCAGCAGCTTGGCCCCCTTGGAGACCCAGTACTTC. Full variable domain (missing parts from reference TRBV5-1 and TRBJ2-5): KAGVTQTPRYLIKTRGQQVTLSCSPISGHRSVSWYQQTPGQGLQFLFEYFSETQRNKGNFPGRFSGRQFSNSRSEMNVSTLELGDSALYLCTSSLAPLETQYFGPGTRLLVL.

In the case of this clonotype: The DNA is left out, because the CDR3 cannot be placed on it with certainty; the CDR3 is given as TCRdb lists it. The rearrangement joins TRBV6-1 to TRBJ1-1. Ends included, the CDR3 has 16 residues. CDR1 and CDR2 (germline): MNHNS, SASEGT. The CDR3 sequence: CASSQNSESFLWVAFF.

This clonotype was detected a few times. The V gene is TRBV28, the J gene TRBJ1-1; possible D gene TRBD1, 5 bases. V was cut by 3 bases and J by 1 base, with 18 bases left in between. Germline V gene sequence: CDR1 MDHEN, CDR2 SYDVKM. CDR3 size: 17 residues. The CDR3 bases are TGTGCCAGCAGTTTCATGCCATACGTCGGGGGGAACACTGAAGCTTTCTTT. It codes for CASSFMPYVGGNTEAFF.

This chain uses TRBV7-2 with TRBJ2-3; D is unresolved. Germline CDR1 and CDR2: SGHTA and FQGNSA. This CDR3 region has 13 residues. The V gene lost 2 bases and the J gene lost 3 bases, with 6 bases spanning the gap. The CDR3 sequence is CASSLIITDTQYF. The CDR3 DNA sequence: TGTGCCAGCAGCTTAATTATAACAGATACGCAGTATTTT.

J is TRBJ2-5 and V is TRBV12-5, with a possible D match to TRBD2 (6 bases). The CDR3 extends over 15 amino acids. Between the trimmed V and J ends, which lost 2 bases and 4 bases, there was a span of 14 bases. Germline V CDR1 and CDR2: LGHNT, FRNRAP. The CDR3 DNA sequence: TGTGCTAGTGGTTTGACCCTTACTAGCCCAGAGACCCAGTACTTC. This encodes CASGLTLTSPETQYF.

The V call is TRBV4-3, the J call TRBJ2-7, with D perhaps TRBD2 (5 bases). From germline, CDR1 is LGHNA and CDR2 YSLEER. The CDR3 sequence is 15 residues long. Between the trimmed V and J ends, which lost 1 base and 2 bases, there was a span of 12 bases. The CDR3 DNA sequence: TGCGCCAGCAGCCAAGGAGCTCCCGGGGCCTACGAGCAGTACTTC. This encodes CASSQGAPGAYEQYF.

CDR3 DNA sequence: TGTGCCAGCAGCTTCGGACTAGGGAACACCGGGGAGCTGTTTTTT. Its translation is CASSFGLGNTGELFF. The rearrangement links TRBV7-3 to TRBJ2-2; 7 nucleotides align to TRBD2. Germline lookup yields CDR1 SGHTA and CDR2 FQGTGA. This CDR3 is 15 amino acids long. J gave up 1 base and V 3 bases, and 2 bases lay outside the gene matches.

V gene TRBV28 combines with J gene TRBJ1-5; no clear D. V was clipped by 3 bases and J by 0 bases, with 12 bases between them. Germline assignment: CDR1 MDHEN and CDR2 SYDVKM. This CDR3 region has 16 residues. The CDR3 DNA reads TGTGCCAGCAGTTTCATGGCAGCGCATAGCAATCAGCCCCAGCATTTT. It encodes CASSFMAAHSNQPQHF.

This chain connects TRBV2 to TRBJ2-7; D remains unclear. Germline CDR1 reads SNHLY; CDR2 reads FYNNEI. V lost 4 bases, J lost 5 bases, and 15 bases lay in between. This CDR3 spans 14 amino acids. The CDR3 nucleotides read TGTGCCAGCAGTGTGCGGACGGTGCGTGACGAGCAGTACTTC. Its protein product is CASSVRTVRDEQYF.

This clonotype was seen only a few times. CDR3 loop: CSARDRKTGAAREQYF. CDR3 bases: TGCAGTGCTAGAGATAGGAAGACAGGGGCCGCGCGCGAGCAGTACTTC. This chain uses TRBV20-1 with TRBJ2-7, with 8 bases aligning to TRBD1. The CDR3 has 16 residues. Looked up from germline, CDR1 is DFQATT and CDR2 is SNEGSKA (reference sequence). V trimming: 0 bases; J trimming: 6 bases; junction bases outside the gene matches: 13.

In the case of this clonotype: This is likely a read error, given that the CDR3 carries no conserved phenylalanine or tryptophan at its end. The DNA is left out, because the CDR3 cannot be placed on it with certainty; the CDR3 is given as TCRdb lists it. V usage is TRBV20-1 and J usage is TRBJ2-3; TRBD2, as called in the table, went unchecked against the DNA. Termini included, the CDR3 measures 15 amino acids. Germline V gene sequence: CDR1 DFQATT, CDR2 SNEGSKA (reference sequence). The CDR3 region is CSARGGTSSTDTQDI.

The chain is built from TRBV20-1 and TRBJ2-1; D gene unclear. This CDR3 has 16 residues. V was pared by 1 base and J by 7 bases, with 20 bases between. Germline V gene sequence: CDR1 DFQATT, CDR2 SNEGSKA (reference sequence). CDR3 protein: CSARGALYLVKNEQFF. For the CDR3, the DNA is TGCAGTGCTAGAGGGGCACTCTACCTGGTCAAGAATGAGCAGTTCTTC.